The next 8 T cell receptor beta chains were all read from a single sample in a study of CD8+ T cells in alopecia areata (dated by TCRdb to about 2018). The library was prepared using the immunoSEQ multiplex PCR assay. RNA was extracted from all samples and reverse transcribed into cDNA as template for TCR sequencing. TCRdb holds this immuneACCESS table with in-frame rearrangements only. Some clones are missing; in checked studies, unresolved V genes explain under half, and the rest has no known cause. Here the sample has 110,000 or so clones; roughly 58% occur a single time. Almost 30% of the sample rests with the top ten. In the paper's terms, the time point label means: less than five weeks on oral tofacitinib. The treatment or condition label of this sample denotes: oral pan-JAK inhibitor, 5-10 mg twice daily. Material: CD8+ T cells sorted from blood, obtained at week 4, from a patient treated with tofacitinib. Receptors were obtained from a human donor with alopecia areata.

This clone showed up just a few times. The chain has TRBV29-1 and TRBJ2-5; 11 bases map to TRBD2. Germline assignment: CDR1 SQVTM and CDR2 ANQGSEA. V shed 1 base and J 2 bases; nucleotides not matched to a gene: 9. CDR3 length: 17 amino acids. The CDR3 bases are TGCAGCGTTGAAGGCACTAGCGGGGGCCGGGGGCAAGAGACCCAGTACTTC. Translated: CSVEGTSGGRGQETQYF.

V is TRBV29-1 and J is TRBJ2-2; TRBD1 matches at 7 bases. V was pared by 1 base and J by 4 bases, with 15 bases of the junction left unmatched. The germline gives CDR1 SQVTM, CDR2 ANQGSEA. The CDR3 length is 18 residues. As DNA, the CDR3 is TGCAGCGTTGAAGGGGCTAATACAGGGGTAGTCAGCACCGGGGAGCTGTTTTTT. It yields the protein CSVEGANTGVVSTGELFF.

As DNA, the CDR3 is TGCAGCGCCCGGACAGGGGGCGGGGATACGCAGTATTTT. Translating it yields CSARTGGGDTQYF. This sequence joins TRBV29-1 and TRBJ2-3, with 11 bases identical to TRBD1. V lost 7 bases, J lost 6 bases, and 6 bases stayed unmatched. In germline, CDR1 is SQVTM, CDR2 ANQGSEA. The CDR3 consists of 13 residues.

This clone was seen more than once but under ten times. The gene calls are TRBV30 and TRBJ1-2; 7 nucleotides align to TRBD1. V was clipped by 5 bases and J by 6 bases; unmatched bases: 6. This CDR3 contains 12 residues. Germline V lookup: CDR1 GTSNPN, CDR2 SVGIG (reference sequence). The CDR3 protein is CAWGQAGNGYTF. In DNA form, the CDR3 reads TGTGCCTGGGGACAGGCCGGGAATGGCTACACCTTC.

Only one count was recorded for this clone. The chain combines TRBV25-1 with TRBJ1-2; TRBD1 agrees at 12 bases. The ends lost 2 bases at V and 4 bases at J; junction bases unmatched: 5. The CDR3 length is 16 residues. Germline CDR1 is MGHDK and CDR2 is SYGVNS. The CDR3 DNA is TGTGCCAGCAGTGAACGGGACAGGGGGCTAGTCTATGGCTACACCTTC. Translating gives CASSERDRGLVYGYTF.

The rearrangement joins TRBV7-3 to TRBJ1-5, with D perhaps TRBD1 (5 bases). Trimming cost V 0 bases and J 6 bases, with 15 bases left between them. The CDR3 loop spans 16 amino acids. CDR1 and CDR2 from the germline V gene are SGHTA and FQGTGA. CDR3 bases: TGTGCCAGCAGCTTAACGGTCGCAGAGGGGATTCAGCCCCAGCATTTT. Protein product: CASSLTVAEGIQPQHF.

Here the CDR3 reads CASSERPSRDIEQFF. The DNA of the CDR3 is TGTGCCAGCAGTGAAAGGCCATCCCGGGATATTGAGCAGTTCTTC. The V and J genes are TRBV2 and TRBJ2-1; perhaps TRBD2 as D (5 bases). Trimming left V 2 bases short and J 9 bases short, with 17 bases between. The CDR3 length is 15 residues. Per the germline V gene, CDR1 is SNHLY and CDR2 is FYNNEI.

Written as DNA, the CDR3 is TGTGCCAGCAGTTTAACCCAGATCAGCAATCAGCCCCAGCATTTT. Amino acids: CASSLTQISNQPQHF. The V gene is TRBV27, the J gene TRBJ1-5, with D hard to call. The CDR3 extends over 15 amino acids. V lost 2 bases and J lost 1, with 9 bases in between. The germline V gene encodes CDR1 MNHEY and CDR2 SMNVEV (reference sequence).